A single sample gave rise to the 10 T cell receptor beta chains below, sequenced in a study of cytomegalovirus exposure and HLA in healthy donors. Both 60 Vbeta primers and 13 Jbeta primers went into the PCR. Produced via immunoSEQ multiplex PCR; TCRdb's table is partial and in-frame only. The table records 70,000 to 100,000 clones, over 55% of them present only once. Material for sequencing was PBMCs. Source of these receptors: a woman aged 50 to 60 in good health and CMV-seropositive.

The sample holds a few counts of this clone. V is TRBV29-1 and J is TRBJ2-1, with 7 bases aligning to TRBD1. The CDR3 has 14 residues. Germline lookup yields CDR1 SQVTM and CDR2 ANQGSEA. Trimming took 2 bases from V and 5 from J; bases not matched to a gene: 6. CDR3 nucleotide sequence: TGCAGCGTTGAAACGACAGGGACCAACAATGAGCAGTTCTTC. It codes for CSVETTGTNNEQFF.

This chain connects TRBV5-1 to TRBJ2-1; D is perhaps TRBD1 (5 bases). The CDR3 contains 14 residues. Per the germline V gene, CDR1 is SGHRS and CDR2 is YFSETQ. Trimming took 0 bases from V and 2 from J, leaving 6 bases between them. As DNA, the CDR3 is TGCGCCAGCAGCTTGGGGGGCGCCTACAATGAGCAGTTCTTC. This codes for CASSLGGAYNEQFF.

The chain combines TRBV19 with TRBJ2-7; 7 positions agree with TRBD1. Germline V gene sequence: CDR1 LNHDA, CDR2 SQIVND (reference sequence). V lost 3 bases, J lost 6 bases, and 5 bases stayed unmatched. The CDR3 extends over 13 amino acids. The chain's CDR3 is CASSIGQAAEQYF. For the CDR3, the DNA is TGTGCCAGTAGTATTGGACAGGCCGCCGAGCAGTACTTC. The full variable domain, its missing parts supplied by reference TRBV19 and TRBJ2-7, is DGGITQSPKYLFRKEGQNVTLSCEQNLNHDAMYWYRQDPGQGLRLIYYSQIVNDFQKGDIAEGYSVSREKKESFPLTVTSAQKNPTAFYLCASSIGQAAEQYFGPGTRLTVT.

This clone has a single count. This chain joins TRBV15 and TRBJ2-5; D is unclear. V was cut by 1 base and J by 2 bases, with 8 bases left in between. CDR3 length equals 14 residues. The germline V gene has CDR1 LNHNV and CDR2 YYDKDF (reference sequence). DNA of the CDR3: TGTGCCACCAGCAGAGGCGGAGTTCAAGAGACCCAGTACTTC. Its translation is CATSRGGVQETQYF. The variable domain in full, with the rest retrieved from reference TRBV15 and TRBJ2-5, is DAMVIQNPRYQVTQFGKPVTLSCSQTLNHNVMYWYQQKSSQAPKLLFHYYDKDFNNEADTPDNFQSRRPNTSFCFLDIRSPGLGDTAMYLCATSRGGVQETQYFGPGTRLLVL.

The rearrangement uses TRBV6-6 and TRBJ2-2; D call uncertain. From germline, CDR1 is MNHNY and CDR2 SVGAGI (reference sequence). Between the trimmed V and J ends, which lost 7 bases and 2 bases, there was a span of 11 bases. The CDR3 is 14 residues long. The CDR3 DNA sequence: TGTGCCAGCACAGGTCAGGAAAACACCGGGGAGCTGTTTTTT. The encoded protein is CASTGQENTGELFF.

The V and J genes are TRBV19 and TRBJ1-2, with TRBD1 matching over 7 bases. Germline CDR1 LNHDA, CDR2 SQIVND (reference sequence). V shed 1 base, J shed 4 bases, and the junction held 6 bases outside the gene matches. The CDR3 has 15 residues. CDR3 nucleotide sequence: TGTGCCAGTAGTATAGTTTCGGACAGGCTCTATGGCTACACCTTC. The encoded protein is CASSIVSDRLYGYTF. The full variable domain, in which reference TRBV19 and TRBJ1-2 provide the parts outside the CDR3, is DGGITQSPKYLFRKEGQNVTLSCEQNLNHDAMYWYRQDPGQGLRLIYYSQIVNDFQKGDIAEGYSVSREKKESFPLTVTSAQKNPTAFYLCASSIVSDRLYGYTFGSGTRLTVV.

The chain couples TRBV5-6 to TRBJ1-1; no definite D call. There are 13 residues in the CDR3. The V end lost 0 bases, the J end lost 4 bases, and 7 bases lay between the germline ends. Germline V CDR1 and CDR2: SGHDT, YYEEEE. The CDR3 sequence: CASSLGLSTEAFF. For the CDR3, the DNA is TGTGCCAGCAGCTTGGGACTTTCCACTGAAGCTTTCTTT.

This clone has just a few counts. This sequence joins TRBV5-6 and TRBJ1-2, with 11 bases fitting TRBD1. Unmatched junction bases numbered 3, after V lost 1 base and J lost 4 bases. This CDR3 has 15 amino acids. The germline V gene encodes CDR1 SGHDT and CDR2 YYEEEE. The CDR3 reads CASSLRGQGAYGYTF. DNA of the CDR3: TGTGCCAGCAGCTTGAGAGGACAGGGGGCCTATGGCTACACCTTC.

The chain couples TRBV19 to TRBJ2-3; D is undetermined. Per the germline V gene, CDR1 is LNHDA and CDR2 is SQIVND (reference sequence). V lost 3 bases and J lost 5, with 12 bases in between. The CDR3 contains 14 residues. CDR3 in amino acids: CASSISYGQDTQYF. The CDR3, as DNA: TGTGCCAGTAGTATTTCGTACGGTCAAGATACGCAGTATTTT. The variable domain in full, with the rest retrieved from reference TRBV19 and TRBJ2-3, is DGGITQSPKYLFRKEGQNVTLSCEQNLNHDAMYWYRQDPGQGLRLIYYSQIVNDFQKGDIAEGYSVSREKKESFPLTVTSAQKNPTAFYLCASSISYGQDTQYFGPGTRLTVL.

V gene TRBV30 combines with J gene TRBJ1-1; 7 positions agree with TRBD1. Germline-derived CDR1 and CDR2 are GTSNPN and SVGIG (reference sequence). After removal of 4 bases from V and 0 bases from J, the junction contained 5 bases not matched to a gene. The CDR3 is 14 amino acids. CDR3 DNA: TGTGCCTGGAAACAGGGGAACATGAACACTGAAGCTTTCTTT. This sequence encodes CAWKQGNMNTEAFF.